One and the same sample provided the 30 T cell receptor beta chains below, sequenced in a study of T cell responses to AZD1222 COVID-19 vaccine. Sequencing used immunoSEQ multiplex PCR; TCRdb keeps in-frame clones, though not all of them. This table holds about 150,000 clones, around 88% found once. This specimen was peripheral blood, taken on day 0 of AZD1222 vaccination. The receptor set was obtained from an adult in good health.

The chain recombines TRBV19 with TRBJ2-7; 10 nucleotides agree with TRBD1. CDR1 and CDR2 (germline): LNHDA, SQIVND (reference sequence). J gave up 6 bases and V 5 bases, and 10 bases lay outside the gene matches. The CDR3 spans 15 residues. The CDR3 loop reads CASSSWDRGRLEQYF. DNA of the CDR3: TGTGCCAGTAGTTCGTGGGACAGGGGTAGACTCGAGCAGTACTTC.

V and J are TRBV11-2 and TRBJ1-1; a possible D gene is TRBD1 (5 bases). V gave up 5 bases and J gave up 1 base, with 8 bases separating them. The germline V gene has CDR1 SGHAT and CDR2 FQNNGV. CDR3 length: 13 amino acids. CDR3 amino acids: CASSVGQNTEAFF. For the CDR3, the DNA is TGTGCCAGCAGCGTAGGACAGAACACTGAAGCTTTCTTT.

This chain joins TRBV4-1 and TRBJ1-4; D call uncertain. Trimming removed 2 bases at V and 4 bases at J, with 14 bases between. CDR3 length equals 16 residues. Germline values: CDR1 MGHRA, CDR2 YSYEKL. This CDR3 reads CASSQNPGSGNEKLFF. CDR3 nucleotides: TGCGCCAGCAGCCAAAACCCGGGGTCCGGTAATGAAAAACTGTTTTTT.

This rearrangement joins TRBV11-2 to TRBJ2-2; D ambiguous. V gave up 9 bases and J gave up 5 bases, with 13 bases separating them. CDR3 length equals 13 residues. The V gene's germline CDR1 is SGHAT and CDR2 FQNNGV. The CDR3 reads CASVWAETGELFF. CDR3 nucleotide sequence: TGTGCCAGTGTTTGGGCAGAGACCGGGGAGCTGTTTTTT.

The rearrangement joins TRBV11-1 to TRBJ2-3, with TRBD1 matching over 10 bases. J was trimmed by 2 bases and V by 6 bases; bases with no gene match: 5. The CDR3 contains 15 residues. Germline V CDR1 and CDR2: SGHAT, FQDESV (reference sequence). This CDR3 is CASSSGQGDTDTQYF. CDR3 nucleotide sequence: TGTGCCAGCAGTAGTGGACAGGGGGACACAGATACGCAGTATTTT.

The chain combines TRBV10-2 with TRBJ2-2; unclear D gene. There are 12 residues in the CDR3. V lost 3 bases and J 14 bases, leaving 13 bases between the germline ends. Germline V gives CDR1 WSHSY, CDR2 SAAADI. The CDR3 nucleotides read TGCGCCAGCAGTGACGACTTTGGCTCACTGTTTTTT. Translation: CASSDDFGSLFF.

This clone turned up a few times. The rearrangement links TRBV9 to TRBJ2-2; no clear D. The ends were cut back, 1 base at V and 6 bases at J, with 10 bases in the middle. The CDR3 has 14 amino acids. Germline CDR1 and CDR2: SGDLS and YYNGEE. For the CDR3, the DNA is TGTGCCAGCAGCGTAAACTCCGGGCCCGGGGAGCTGTTTTTT. This encodes CASSVNSGPGELFF. Full variable domain (outside the CDR3, taken from reference TRBV9 and TRBJ2-2): DSGVTQTPKHLITATGQRVTLRCSPRSGDLSVYWYQQSLDQGLQFLIQYYNGEERAKGNILERFSAQQFPDLHSELNLSSLELGDSALYFCASSVNSGPGELFFGEGSRLTVL.

The chain has TRBV5-4 and TRBJ1-2, with D maybe TRBD1 (5 bases). V was clipped by 3 bases and J by 1 base, with 7 bases between them. The CDR3 has 13 amino acids. Germline CDR1 SGHNT, CDR2 YYREEE (reference sequence). DNA for the CDR3: TGTGCCAGCAGCTCTCAGGGTAACTATGGCTACACCTTC. Its translation is CASSSQGNYGYTF.

The chain couples TRBV5-1 to TRBJ1-1; possibly TRBD1 for D (5 bases). The V end lost 3 bases, the J end lost 1 base, and 19 bases lay between the germline ends. This CDR3 spans 17 amino acids. Looked up from germline, CDR1 is SGHRS and CDR2 is YFSETQ. The CDR3 spells CASSSGRGERTNTEAFF. The CDR3 coding sequence is TGCGCCAGCAGCTCCGGGAGGGGTGAGAGAACGAACACTGAAGCTTTCTTT.

The chain is built from TRBV16 and TRBJ1-1; TRBD1 might be the D (5 bases). Per the germline V gene, CDR1 is KGHSY and CDR2 is FQNENV. V lost 2 bases and J lost 5, with 12 bases in between. This CDR3 contains 14 residues. Here the CDR3 reads CASSQQGRGTEAFF. Here the CDR3 DNA reads TGTGCCAGCAGCCAACAGGGTCGAGGGACTGAAGCTTTCTTT.

The CDR3 DNA reads TGTGCCAGCAGCCCCCCGGGACAGGGGGCCGGGGAGCTGTTTTTT. Translation: CASSPPGQGAGELFF. The rearrangement joins TRBV7-9 to TRBJ2-2, with 11 nucleotides matching TRBD1. V shed 5 bases, J shed 6 bases, and the junction held 5 bases outside the gene matches. The CDR3 covers 15 residues. Germline CDR1 reads SEHNR; CDR2 reads FQNEAQ (reference sequence).

The chain links TRBV18 to TRBJ2-1, with TRBD2 as a possible D gene (6 bases). The V gene lost 6 bases and the J gene lost 6 bases, with 18 bases spanning the gap. CDR1 and CDR2 (germline): KGHSH, LQKENI. This CDR3 region has 15 residues. The CDR3 sequence: CASSGGPRGVNEQFF. CDR3 sequence (DNA): TGTGCCAGCTCTGGTGGGCCACGCGGGGTCAATGAGCAGTTCTTC.

The rearrangement uses TRBV14 and TRBJ2-1, with D possibly TRBD1 on 5 matching bases. Trimming removed 8 bases from V and 0 bases from J, with 11 bases in between. The CDR3 spans 14 residues. Germline V CDR1 and CDR2: SGHDN, FVKESK. As DNA, the CDR3 is TGTGCCAGCTCAGGGCAAAGCTCCTACAATGAGCAGTTCTTC. Residues: CASSGQSSYNEQFF.

The chain recombines TRBV7-7 with TRBJ2-7; 12 positions agree with TRBD1. Germline CDR1 reads SSHAT; CDR2 reads FNYEAQ (reference sequence). The trim removed 5 bases at V and 5 bases at J, leaving 4 bases unmatched. This CDR3 has 14 residues. DNA for the CDR3: TGTGCCAGCAGCACCGGGACAGGGGGCAACGAGCAGTACTTC. This translates into CASSTGTGGNEQYF.

The chain links TRBV24-1 to TRBJ1-6; D unresolved. Trimming stripped 7 bases from V and 0 bases from J, with 3 bases between. Germline-derived CDR1 and CDR2 are KGHDR and SFDVKD. The CDR3 has 13 residues. In DNA form, the CDR3 reads TGTGCCACCAGGGGCTCCTATAATTCACCCCTCCACTTT. It is translated as CATRGSYNSPLHF.

The CDR3 loop reads CASSLGQGAGYGYTF. In DNA, the CDR3 is TGTGCCAGCAGTTTGGGTCAGGGTGCCGGGTATGGCTACACCTTC. The V gene is TRBV27, the J gene TRBJ1-2; D is possibly TRBD1 (5 bases). The CDR3 is 15 residues long. Between the trimmed V and J ends, which lost 3 bases and 5 bases, there was a span of 16 bases. Germline CDR1 MNHEY, CDR2 SMNVEV (reference sequence).

The J gene is TRBJ2-7, the V gene TRBV4-1; 8 bases line up with TRBD1. Germline V gene data show CDR1 as MGHRA and CDR2 as YSYEKL. CDR3 length equals 16 residues. Trimming took 4 bases from V and 3 from J; bases not matched to a gene: 11. CDR3 coding DNA: TGCGCCAGCAGCCCCGCCGGACAGGGTGGAGGCTACGAGCAGTACTTC. Translation gives CASSPAGQGGGYEQYF.

This clone appeared a few times. The rearrangement uses TRBV7-2 and TRBJ1-5, with D unclear. The V end was cut by 1 base, the J end by 0 bases, with 16 bases between. Germline loops: CDR1 SGHTA, CDR2 FQGNSA. This CDR3 spans 18 amino acids. The CDR3 protein is CASSLGGGMGYSNQPQHF. CDR3 coding DNA: TGTGCCAGCAGCTTAGGGGGTGGGATGGGTTATAGCAATCAGCCCCAGCATTTT.

The V and J genes are TRBV7-2 and TRBJ2-1, with TRBD2 matching over 7 bases. The trim removed 4 bases at V and 6 bases at J, leaving 9 bases unmatched. The CDR3 consists of 15 residues. CDR1 SGHTA and CDR2 FQGNSA come from the germline V gene. The CDR3 protein is CASSSPASGLNEQFF. The CDR3 coding sequence is TGTGCCAGCAGCTCGCCCGCTAGCGGCCTCAATGAGCAGTTCTTC. The whole variable domain, filled in from reference TRBV7-2 and TRBJ2-1, reads GAGVSQSPSNKVTEKGKDVELRCDPISGHTALYWYRQSLGQGLEFLIYFQGNSAPDKSGLPSDRFSAERTGGSVSTLTIQRTQQEDSAVYLCASSSPASGLNEQFFGPGTRLTVL.

This clone turned up a few times. This chain links TRBV19 with TRBJ1-4, with 9 bases matching TRBD1. The CDR3 contains 15 residues. Germline CDR1 LNHDA, CDR2 SQIVND (reference sequence). The V and J ends lost 3 bases and 4 bases, in that order; junction bases with no gene match: 3. Here the CDR3 reads CASSIRTGDNEKLFF. DNA for the CDR3: TGTGCCAGTAGTATTCGGACAGGGGATAATGAAAAACTGTTTTTT. Together with reference TRBV19 and TRBJ1-4, the CDR3 gives the full variable domain: DGGITQSPKYLFRKEGQNVTLSCEQNLNHDAMYWYRQDPGQGLRLIYYSQIVNDFQKGDIAEGYSVSREKKESFPLTVTSAQKNPTAFYLCASSIRTGDNEKLFFGSGTQLSVL.

The V call is TRBV7-2, the J call TRBJ1-5; no reliable D call. V lost 1 base and J lost 6, with 7 bases in between. Germline V gene data show CDR1 as SGHTA and CDR2 as FQGNSA. The CDR3 spans 13 residues. This CDR3 reads CASSLEGSQPQHF. Here the CDR3 DNA reads TGTGCCAGCAGCTTAGAAGGAAGTCAGCCCCAGCATTTT. The full variable domain, rest sourced from reference TRBV7-2 and TRBJ1-5, is GAGVSQSPSNKVTEKGKDVELRCDPISGHTALYWYRQSLGQGLEFLIYFQGNSAPDKSGLPSDRFSAERTGGSVSTLTIQRTQQEDSAVYLCASSLEGSQPQHFGDGTRLSIL.

This rearrangement joins TRBV11-2 to TRBJ2-4; 10 bases fit TRBD1. V trimming: 6 bases; J trimming: 0 bases; junction bases outside the gene matches: 14. CDR1 is SGHAT and CDR2 is FQNNGV in the germline V gene. CDR3 length equals 19 residues. CDR3 sequence reads: CASSSPPGQGLLAKNIQYF. CDR3 bases: TGTGCCAGCAGTTCTCCCCCGGGACAGGGGCTTCTAGCCAAAAACATTCAGTACTTC.

The CDR3 spells CASSRDLHSYNEQFF. The CDR3 nucleotides are TGTGCCAGCAGCCGGGACTTACACTCCTACAATGAGCAGTTCTTC. The chain carries TRBV11-2 and TRBJ2-1; the D gene is possibly TRBD2 (6 bases). V lost 5 bases to trimming and J lost 0 bases, with 11 bases between them. The CDR3 covers 15 residues. Per the germline V gene, CDR1 is SGHAT and CDR2 is FQNNGV.

The chain recombines TRBV6-5 with TRBJ1-6, with no clear D. The CDR3 has 14 amino acids. CDR1 MNHEY and CDR2 SVGAGI come from the germline V gene. V was pared by 10 bases and J by 5 bases, with 15 bases between. DNA of the CDR3: TGTGCCAATCGAGAGGGTTTCGATAATTCACCCCTCCACTTT. This encodes CANREGFDNSPLHF.

This clone was seen just once. J is TRBJ1-4 and V is TRBV5-1, with TRBD1 matching over 7 bases. Per germline, CDR1 SGHRS and CDR2 YFSETQ. V dropped 0 bases and J dropped 8; count of bases not matched to a gene: 7. This CDR3 has 15 residues. CDR3 nucleotides: TGCGCCAGCAGCTTGGGCCCAGGGGGAGACGAAAAACTGTTTTTT. Translating gives CASSLGPGGDEKLFF.

V and J are TRBV9 and TRBJ1-1; D unresolved. V gave up 7 bases and J gave up 11 bases, with 24 bases separating them. The CDR3 extends over 14 amino acids. CDR1 and CDR2 (germline): SGDLS, YYNGEE. CDR3 protein: CASGAPHRTAPAFF. The CDR3 region has the DNA TGTGCCAGCGGCGCCCCCCATCGGACCGCACCGGCTTTCTTT.

On this clone: Different DNA sequences within this sample yield the same CDR3. The chain joins TRBV19 to TRBJ1-5, with D perhaps matching TRBD1 (6 bases). The germline V and J ends were trimmed by 3 bases and 6 bases, with 12 bases remaining between them. The germline V gene encodes CDR1 LNHDA and CDR2 SQIVND (reference sequence). The CDR3 spans 14 residues. The chain's CDR3 is CASSIGGVSQPQHF. The CDR3 DNA reads TGTGCCAGTAGTATTGGGGGCGTTTCTCAGCCCCAGCATTTT.

This clone showed up just a few times. The rearrangement uses TRBV7-3 and TRBJ1-3; D unresolved. CDR3 size: 12 residues. Germline CDR1 reads SGHTA; CDR2 reads FQGTGA. V was cut by 5 bases and J by 0 bases, with 2 bases left in between. In DNA form, the CDR3 reads TGTGCCAGCAGCAACTCTGGAAACACCATATATTTT. Amino acids: CASSNSGNTIYF. Together with reference TRBV7-3 and TRBJ1-3, the CDR3 gives the full variable domain: GAGVSQTPSNKVTEKGKYVELRCDPISGHTALYWYRQSLGQGPEFLIYFQGTGAADDSGLPNDRFFAVRPEGSVSTLKIQRTERGDSAVYLCASSNSGNTIYFGEGSWLTVV.

The chain links TRBV13 to TRBJ2-5, with 8 bases that match TRBD2. Trimming removed 5 bases from V and 4 bases from J; junction bases left unmatched: 9. The CDR3 loop spans 15 amino acids. Germline lookup yields CDR1 PRHDT and CDR2 FYEKMQ (reference sequence). As DNA, the CDR3 is TGTGCCAGCAGCCCCGGGGGGGCGGCGAGAGAGACCCAGTACTTC. It encodes CASSPGGAARETQYF. The variable domain in full, with the rest retrieved from reference TRBV13 and TRBJ2-5, is AAGVIQSPRHLIKEKRETATLKCYPIPRHDTVYWYQQGPGQDPQFLISFYEKMQSDKGSIPDRFSAQQFSDYHSELNMSSLELGDSALYFCASSPGGAARETQYFGPGTRLLVL.

This clone was seen a few times. The chain employs TRBV3-1 (or the pseudogene TRBV3-2) and TRBJ1-3, with unresolved D. Trimming removed 3 bases from V and 3 bases from J, with 12 bases in between. The CDR3 runs 15 residues. Germline CDR1 LGHDT, CDR2 YNNKEL (reference sequence). The CDR3 reads CASSQEPQLGNTIYF. The CDR3 nucleotides read TGTGCCAGCAGCCAGGAACCTCAGCTTGGAAACACCATATATTTT.